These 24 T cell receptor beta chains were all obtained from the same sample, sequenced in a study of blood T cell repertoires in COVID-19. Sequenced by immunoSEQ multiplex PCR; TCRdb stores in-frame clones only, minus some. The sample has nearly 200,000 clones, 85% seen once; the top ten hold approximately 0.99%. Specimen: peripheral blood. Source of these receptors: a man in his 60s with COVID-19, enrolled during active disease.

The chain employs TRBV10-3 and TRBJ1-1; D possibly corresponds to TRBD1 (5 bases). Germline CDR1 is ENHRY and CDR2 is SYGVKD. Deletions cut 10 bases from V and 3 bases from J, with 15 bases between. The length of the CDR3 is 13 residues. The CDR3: CATMGGMDTEAFF. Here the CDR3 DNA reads TGTGCCACCATGGGGGGAATGGACACTGAAGCTTTCTTT.

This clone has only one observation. The CDR3 DNA reads TGCGCCAGCAGCCAAGTGGGAGGGGTCAACACTGAAGCTTTCTTT. This sequence encodes CASSQVGGVNTEAFF. The rearrangement uses TRBV4-1 and TRBJ1-1; D might be TRBD1 (5 bases). Trimming shortened V by 1 base and J by 2 bases, and 11 bases separated the two germline ends. The CDR3 extends over 15 amino acids. CDR1 is MGHRA, CDR2 YSYEKL, per germline.

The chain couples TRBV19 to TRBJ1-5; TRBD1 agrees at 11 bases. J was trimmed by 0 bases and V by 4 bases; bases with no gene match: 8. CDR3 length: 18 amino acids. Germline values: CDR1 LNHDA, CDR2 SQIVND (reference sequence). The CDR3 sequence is CASSTDRDRGISNQPQHF. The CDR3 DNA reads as TGTGCCAGTAGTACAGACCGGGACAGGGGGATTAGCAATCAGCCCCAGCATTTT.

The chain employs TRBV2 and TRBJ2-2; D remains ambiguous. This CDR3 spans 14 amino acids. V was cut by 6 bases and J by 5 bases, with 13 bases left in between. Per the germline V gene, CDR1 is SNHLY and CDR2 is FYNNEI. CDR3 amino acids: CASSPRIRTGELFF. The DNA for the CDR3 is TGTGCCAGCAGCCCCAGGATCCGTACCGGGGAGCTGTTTTTT.

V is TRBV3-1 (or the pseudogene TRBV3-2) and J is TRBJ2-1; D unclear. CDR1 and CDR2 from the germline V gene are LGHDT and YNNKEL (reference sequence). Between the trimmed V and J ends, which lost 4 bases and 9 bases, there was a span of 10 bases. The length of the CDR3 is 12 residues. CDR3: CASSRPRGEQFF. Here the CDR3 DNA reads TGTGCCAGCAGCCGGCCGAGAGGTGAGCAGTTCTTC.

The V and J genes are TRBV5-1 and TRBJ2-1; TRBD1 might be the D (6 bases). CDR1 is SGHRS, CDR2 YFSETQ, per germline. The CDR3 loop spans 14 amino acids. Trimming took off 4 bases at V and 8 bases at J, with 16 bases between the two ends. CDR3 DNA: TGCGCCAGCAGCCTCGGACAGTCCTCCGATGAGCAGTTCTTC. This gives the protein CASSLGQSSDEQFF.

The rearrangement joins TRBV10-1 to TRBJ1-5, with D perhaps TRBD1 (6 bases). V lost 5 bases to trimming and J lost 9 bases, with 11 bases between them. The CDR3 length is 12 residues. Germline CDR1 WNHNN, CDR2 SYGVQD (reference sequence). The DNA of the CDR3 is TGCGCCAGCAGTACCAGAGGGGGGCCCCAGCATTTT. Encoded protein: CASSTRGGPQHF.

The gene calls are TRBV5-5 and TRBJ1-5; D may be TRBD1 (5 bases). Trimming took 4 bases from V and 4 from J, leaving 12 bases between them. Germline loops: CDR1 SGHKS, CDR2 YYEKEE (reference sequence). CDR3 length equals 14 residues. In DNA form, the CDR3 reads TGTGCCAGCAGCCCGCAGGGTTGGAATCAGCCCCAGCATTTT. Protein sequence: CASSPQGWNQPQHF. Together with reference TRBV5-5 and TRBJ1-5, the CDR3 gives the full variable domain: DAGVTQSPTHLIKTRGQQVTLRCSPISGHKSVSWYQQVLGQGPQFIFQYYEKEERGRGNFPDRFSARQFPNYSSELNVNALLLGDSALYLCASSPQGWNQPQHFGDGTRLSIL.

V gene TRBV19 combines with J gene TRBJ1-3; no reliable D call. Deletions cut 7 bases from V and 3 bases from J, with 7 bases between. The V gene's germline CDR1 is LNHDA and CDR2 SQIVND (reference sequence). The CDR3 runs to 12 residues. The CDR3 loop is CASKTDGNTIYF. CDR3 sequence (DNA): TGTGCCAGTAAAACAGATGGAAACACCATATATTTT.

The CDR3 DNA follows: TGTGCCAGCAGCCGTCGCGGGGAAGGGGAGCAGTACTTC. Residues: CASSRRGEGEQYF. V is TRBV3-1 (or the pseudogene TRBV3-2) and J is TRBJ2-7; TRBD2 might be the D (6 bases). Deletions cut 4 bases from V and 7 bases from J, with 14 bases between. The germline V gene encodes CDR1 LGHDT and CDR2 YNNKEL (reference sequence). The CDR3 totals 13 residues.

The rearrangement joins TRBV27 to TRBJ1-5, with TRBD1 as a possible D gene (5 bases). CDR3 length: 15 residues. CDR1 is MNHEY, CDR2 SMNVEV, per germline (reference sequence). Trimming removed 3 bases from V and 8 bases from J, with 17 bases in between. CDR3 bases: TGTGCCAGCAGTTTTGGAGGGTCTAGGGGCGAGCCCCAGCATTTT. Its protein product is CASSFGGSRGEPQHF.

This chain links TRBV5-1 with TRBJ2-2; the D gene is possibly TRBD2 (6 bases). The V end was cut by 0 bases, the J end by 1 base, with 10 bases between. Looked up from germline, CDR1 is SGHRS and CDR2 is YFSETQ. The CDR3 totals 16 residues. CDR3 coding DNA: TGCGCCAGCAGCTTGGTCCAGGGACTGAACACCGGGGAGCTGTTTTTT. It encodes CASSLVQGLNTGELFF.

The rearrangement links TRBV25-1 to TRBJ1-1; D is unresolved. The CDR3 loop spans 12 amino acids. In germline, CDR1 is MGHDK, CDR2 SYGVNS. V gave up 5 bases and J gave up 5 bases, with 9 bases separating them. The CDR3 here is CASSYSVTEAFF. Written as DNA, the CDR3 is TGTGCCAGCAGTTATTCAGTAACTGAAGCTTTCTTT.

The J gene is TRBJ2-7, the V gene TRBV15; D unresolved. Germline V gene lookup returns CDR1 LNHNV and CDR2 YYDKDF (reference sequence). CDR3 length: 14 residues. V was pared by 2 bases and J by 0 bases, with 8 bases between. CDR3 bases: TGTGCCACCAGCAGATCCGGGTCCTCCTACGAGCAGTACTTC. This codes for CATSRSGSSYEQYF.

The DNA for the CDR3 is TGTGCCAGCAGCTTGGCCAGGGCAGACGAGCAGTTCTTC. Protein product: CASSLARADEQFF. J is TRBJ2-1 and V is TRBV5-6; D is possibly TRBD1 (5 bases). The V end lost 0 bases, the J end lost 10 bases, and 11 bases lay between the germline ends. CDR1 and CDR2 (germline): SGHDT, YYEEEE. The CDR3 runs 13 residues.

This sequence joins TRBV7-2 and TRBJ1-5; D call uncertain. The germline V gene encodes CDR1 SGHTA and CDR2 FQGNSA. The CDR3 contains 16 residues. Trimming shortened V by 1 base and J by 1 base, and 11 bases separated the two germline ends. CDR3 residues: CASSLGGRLSNQPQHF. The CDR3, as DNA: TGTGCCAGCAGCTTAGGAGGGCGGTTGAGCAATCAGCCCCAGCATTTT.

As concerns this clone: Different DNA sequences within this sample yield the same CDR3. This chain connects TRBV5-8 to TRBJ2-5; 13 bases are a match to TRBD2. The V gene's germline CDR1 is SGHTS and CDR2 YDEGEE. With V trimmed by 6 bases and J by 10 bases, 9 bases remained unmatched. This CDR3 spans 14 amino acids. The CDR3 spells CASNPGLAGDDQYF. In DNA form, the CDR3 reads TGTGCCAGCAATCCCGGACTAGCGGGAGACGACCAGTACTTC.

CDR3 protein: CASSLVVSEQYF. As DNA, the CDR3 is TGTGCCAGCAGTTTAGTCGTCTCCGAGCAGTACTTC. The chain is built from TRBV28 and TRBJ2-7; D gene ambiguous. CDR1 is MDHEN and CDR2 is SYDVKM in the germline V gene. This CDR3 is built from 12 residues. V shed 2 bases and J shed 6 bases, with 8 bases lying between them.

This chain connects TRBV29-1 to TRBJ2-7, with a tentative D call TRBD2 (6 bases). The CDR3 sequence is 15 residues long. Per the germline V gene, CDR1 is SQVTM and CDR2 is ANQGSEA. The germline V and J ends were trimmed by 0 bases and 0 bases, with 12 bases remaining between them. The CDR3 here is CSVEEGGGFSYEQYF. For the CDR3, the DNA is TGCAGCGTTGAAGAGGGAGGCGGATTCTCCTACGAGCAGTACTTC.

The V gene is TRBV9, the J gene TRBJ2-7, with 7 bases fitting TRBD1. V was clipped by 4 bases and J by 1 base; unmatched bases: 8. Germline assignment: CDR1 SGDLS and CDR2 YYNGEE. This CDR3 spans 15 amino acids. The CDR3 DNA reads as TGTGCCAGCAGCCGCTTTGACAGGGTTTCCTACGAGCAGTACTTC. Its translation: CASSRFDRVSYEQYF.

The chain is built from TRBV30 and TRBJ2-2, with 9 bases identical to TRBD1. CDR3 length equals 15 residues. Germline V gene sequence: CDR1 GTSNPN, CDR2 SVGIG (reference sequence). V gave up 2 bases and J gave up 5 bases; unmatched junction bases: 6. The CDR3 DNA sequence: TGTGCCTGGAGTCTTCCCGGGACAGGGACCGGGGAGCTGTTTTTT. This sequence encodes CAWSLPGTGTGELFF.

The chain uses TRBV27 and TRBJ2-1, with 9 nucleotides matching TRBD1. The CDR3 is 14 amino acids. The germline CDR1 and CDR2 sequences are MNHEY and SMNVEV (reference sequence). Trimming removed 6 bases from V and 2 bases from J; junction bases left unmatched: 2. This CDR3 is CASSRDRAYNEQFF. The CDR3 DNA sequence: TGTGCCAGCAGCAGGGACAGGGCCTACAATGAGCAGTTCTTC.

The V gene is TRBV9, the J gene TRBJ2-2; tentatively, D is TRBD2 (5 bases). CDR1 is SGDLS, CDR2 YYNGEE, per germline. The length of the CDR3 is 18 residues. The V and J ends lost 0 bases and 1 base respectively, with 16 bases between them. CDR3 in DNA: TGTGCCAGCAGCGTAGGAGCGGCCCCCCCCCTGAACACCGGGGAGCTGTTTTTT. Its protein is CASSVGAAPPLNTGELFF.

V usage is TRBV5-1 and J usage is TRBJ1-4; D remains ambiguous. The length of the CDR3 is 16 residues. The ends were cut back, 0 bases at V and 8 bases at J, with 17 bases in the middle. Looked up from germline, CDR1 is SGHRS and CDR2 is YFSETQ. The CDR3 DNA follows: TGCGCCAGCAGCTTGGCCGGAGATCGAGTCGCGGAAAAACTGTTTTTT. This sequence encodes CASSLAGDRVAEKLFF.